The clone carrying this T cell receptor (beta chain) was seen a handful of times. The data stem from a study of T cells in Graves' hyperthyroidism and ophthalmopathy. V lost 4 bases to trimming and J lost 1 base; unmatched junction nucleotides: 3. The length of the CDR3 is 16 residues. Germline-derived CDR1 and CDR2 are MGHDK and SYGVNS. Regions amplified from RNA transcripts were the TCR beta CDR3 regions. Using the HTBI primer set, a first-round RT-PCR was run on the TCR CDR3. TCRdb used MiXCR to reprocess the multiplex PCR reads, holding one entry per CDR3 protein. The sample records some 440,000 distinct CDR3 sequences, approximately 14% being singletons.

The clonotype originates from a woman between 18 and 30 years old with Graves' hyperthyroidism. This chain joins TRBV25-1 and TRBJ1-6; TRBD1 agrees at 8 bases. Sequenced sample: blood. DNA of the CDR3: TGTGCCAGCAGTGCGCACAGGGGGTCCTATAATTCACCCCTCCACTTT. Amino acids: CASSAHRGSYNSPLHF.